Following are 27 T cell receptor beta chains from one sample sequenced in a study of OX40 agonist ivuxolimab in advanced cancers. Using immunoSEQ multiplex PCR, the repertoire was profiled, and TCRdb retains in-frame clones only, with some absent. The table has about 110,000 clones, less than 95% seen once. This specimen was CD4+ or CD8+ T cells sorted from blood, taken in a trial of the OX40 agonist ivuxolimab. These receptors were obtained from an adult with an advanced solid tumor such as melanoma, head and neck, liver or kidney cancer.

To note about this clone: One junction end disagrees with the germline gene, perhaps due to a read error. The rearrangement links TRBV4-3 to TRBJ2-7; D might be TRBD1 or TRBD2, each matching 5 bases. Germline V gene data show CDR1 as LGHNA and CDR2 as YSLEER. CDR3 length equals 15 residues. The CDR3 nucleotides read TGCGCCAGCAGTCAAGAGGGGTACCTCTCCTACGAGCAGTACTTC. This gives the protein CASSQEGYLSYEQYF.

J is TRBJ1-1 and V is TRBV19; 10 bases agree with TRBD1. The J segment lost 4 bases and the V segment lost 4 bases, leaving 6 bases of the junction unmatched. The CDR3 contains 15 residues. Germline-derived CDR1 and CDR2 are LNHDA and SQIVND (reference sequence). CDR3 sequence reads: CASSTSRTGGTEAFF. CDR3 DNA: TGTGCCAGTAGTACCTCCCGGACAGGGGGCACTGAAGCTTTCTTT.

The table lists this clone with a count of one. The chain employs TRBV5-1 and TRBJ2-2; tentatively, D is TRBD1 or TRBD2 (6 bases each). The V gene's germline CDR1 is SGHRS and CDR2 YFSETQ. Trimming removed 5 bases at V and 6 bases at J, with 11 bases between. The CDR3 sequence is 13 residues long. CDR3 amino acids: CASSPGEAGELFF. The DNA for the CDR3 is TGCGCCAGCAGTCCAGGGGAGGCCGGGGAGCTGTTTTTT.

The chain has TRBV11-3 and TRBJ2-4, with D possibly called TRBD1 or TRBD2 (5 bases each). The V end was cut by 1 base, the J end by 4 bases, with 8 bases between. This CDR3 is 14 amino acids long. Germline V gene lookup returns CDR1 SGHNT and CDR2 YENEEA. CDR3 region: CASSLGGWKNIQYF. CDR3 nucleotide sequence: TGTGCCAGCAGCTTAGGGGGGTGGAAAAACATTCAGTACTTC.

CDR3 amino acids: CSVKTYEQYF. CDR3 DNA: TGCAGCGTCAAGACATACGAGCAGTACTTC. The chain employs TRBV29-1 and TRBJ2-7; D unresolved. Trimming cost V 6 bases and J 4 bases, with 7 bases left between them. The CDR3 totals 10 residues. Looked up from germline, CDR1 is SQVTM and CDR2 is ANQGSEA.

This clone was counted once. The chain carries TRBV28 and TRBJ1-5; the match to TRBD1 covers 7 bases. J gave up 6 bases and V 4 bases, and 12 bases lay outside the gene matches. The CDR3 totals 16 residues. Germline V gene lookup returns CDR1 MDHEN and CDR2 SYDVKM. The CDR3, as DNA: TGTGCCAGCAGTTCGGTGACAGGGAGGAATAGTCAGCCCCAGCATTTT. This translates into CASSSVTGRNSQPQHF.

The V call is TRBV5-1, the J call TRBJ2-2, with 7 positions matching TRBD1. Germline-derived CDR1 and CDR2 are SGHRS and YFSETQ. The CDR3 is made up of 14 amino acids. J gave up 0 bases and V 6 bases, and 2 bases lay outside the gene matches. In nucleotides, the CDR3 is TGCGCCAGCACACAGGGGTCGAACACCGGGGAGCTGTTTTTT. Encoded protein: CASTQGSNTGELFF.

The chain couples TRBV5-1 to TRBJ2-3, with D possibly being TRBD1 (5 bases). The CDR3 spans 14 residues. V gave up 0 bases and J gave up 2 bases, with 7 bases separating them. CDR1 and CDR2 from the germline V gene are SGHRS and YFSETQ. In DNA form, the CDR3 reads TGCGCCAGCAGCTTGGAACAGGTCACAGATACGCAGTATTTT. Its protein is CASSLEQVTDTQYF.

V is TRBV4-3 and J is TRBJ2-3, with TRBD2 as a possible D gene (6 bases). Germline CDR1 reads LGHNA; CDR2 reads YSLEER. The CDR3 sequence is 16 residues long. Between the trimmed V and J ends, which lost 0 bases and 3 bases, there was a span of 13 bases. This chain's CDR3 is CASSQEGTPATDTQYF. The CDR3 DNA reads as TGCGCCAGCAGCCAAGAAGGGACTCCCGCTACAGATACGCAGTATTTT.

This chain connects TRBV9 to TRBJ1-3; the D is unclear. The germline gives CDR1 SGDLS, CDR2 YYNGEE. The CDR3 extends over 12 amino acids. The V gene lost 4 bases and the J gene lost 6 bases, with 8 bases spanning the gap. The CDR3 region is CASSSQLNTIYF. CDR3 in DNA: TGTGCCAGCAGCTCCCAGCTAAACACCATATATTTT.

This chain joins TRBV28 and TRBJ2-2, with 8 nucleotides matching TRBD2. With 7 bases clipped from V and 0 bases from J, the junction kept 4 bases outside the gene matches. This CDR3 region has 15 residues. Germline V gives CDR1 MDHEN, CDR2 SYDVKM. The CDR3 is CASTPGLANTGELFF. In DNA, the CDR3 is TGTGCCAGCACCCCGGGACTAGCGAACACCGGGGAGCTGTTTTTT.

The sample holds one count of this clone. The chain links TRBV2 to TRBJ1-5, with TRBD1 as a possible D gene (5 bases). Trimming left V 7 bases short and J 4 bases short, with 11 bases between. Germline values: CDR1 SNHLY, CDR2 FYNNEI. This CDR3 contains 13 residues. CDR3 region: CASKRQYNQPQHF. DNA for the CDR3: TGTGCCAGCAAGAGACAGTATAATCAGCCCCAGCATTTT.

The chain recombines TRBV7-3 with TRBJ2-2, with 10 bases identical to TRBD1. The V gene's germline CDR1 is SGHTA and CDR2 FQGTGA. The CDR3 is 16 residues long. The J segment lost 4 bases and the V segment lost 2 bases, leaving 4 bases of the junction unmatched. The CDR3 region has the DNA TGTGCCAGCAGCTTAGGGGGACAGGGGATCACCGGGGAGCTGTTTTTT. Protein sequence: CASSLGGQGITGELFF.

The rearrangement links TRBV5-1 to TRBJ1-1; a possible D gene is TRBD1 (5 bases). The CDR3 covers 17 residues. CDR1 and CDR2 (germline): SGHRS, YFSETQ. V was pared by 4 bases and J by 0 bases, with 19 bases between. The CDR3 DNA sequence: TGCGCCAGCAGCAGGTGGGACGGAGGGAGCATGAACACTGAAGCTTTCTTT. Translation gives CASSRWDGGSMNTEAFF.

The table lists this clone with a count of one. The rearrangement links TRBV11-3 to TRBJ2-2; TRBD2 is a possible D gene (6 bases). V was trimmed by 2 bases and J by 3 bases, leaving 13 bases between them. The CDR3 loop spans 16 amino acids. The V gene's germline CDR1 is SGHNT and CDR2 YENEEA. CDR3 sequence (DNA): TGTGCCAGCAGCTTATTTTCTAGCGCCTACACCGGGGAGCTGTTTTTT. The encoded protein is CASSLFSSAYTGELFF.

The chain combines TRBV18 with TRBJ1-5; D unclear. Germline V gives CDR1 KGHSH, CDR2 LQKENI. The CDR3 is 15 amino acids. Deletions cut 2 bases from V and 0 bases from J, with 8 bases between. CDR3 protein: CASSPTENSNQPQHF. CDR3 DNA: TGTGCCAGCTCACCAACAGAAAATAGCAATCAGCCCCAGCATTTT.

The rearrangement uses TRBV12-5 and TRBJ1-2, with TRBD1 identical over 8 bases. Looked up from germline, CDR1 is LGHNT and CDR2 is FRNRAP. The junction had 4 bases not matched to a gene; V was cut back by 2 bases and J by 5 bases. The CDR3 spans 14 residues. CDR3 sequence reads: CASGLYRTGYGYTF. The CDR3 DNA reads TGTGCTAGTGGTTTGTATCGGACAGGGTATGGCTACACCTTC.

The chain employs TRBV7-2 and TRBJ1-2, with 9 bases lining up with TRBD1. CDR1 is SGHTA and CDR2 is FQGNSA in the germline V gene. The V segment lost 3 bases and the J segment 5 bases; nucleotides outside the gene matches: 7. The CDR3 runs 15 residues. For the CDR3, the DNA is TGTGCCAGCAGCTTCTCCTCGGGACAGGGTTATGGCTACACCTTC. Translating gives CASSFSSGQGYGYTF.

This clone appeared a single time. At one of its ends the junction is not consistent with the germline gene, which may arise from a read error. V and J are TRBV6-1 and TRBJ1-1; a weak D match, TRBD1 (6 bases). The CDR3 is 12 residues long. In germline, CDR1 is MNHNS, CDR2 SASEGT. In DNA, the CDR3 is TGTGCCAGCAGTGAGCTGCAGGGGTTGCAGGTCTTT. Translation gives CASSELQGLQVF.

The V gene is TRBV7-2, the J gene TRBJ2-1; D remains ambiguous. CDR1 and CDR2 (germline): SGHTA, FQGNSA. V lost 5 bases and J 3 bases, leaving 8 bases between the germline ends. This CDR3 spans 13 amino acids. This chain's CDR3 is CASSPFRYNEQFF. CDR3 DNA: TGTGCCAGCAGCCCCTTCCGCTACAATGAGCAGTTCTTC.

DNA for the CDR3: TGTGCCAGCAGCCTCGGGGATGGGATCACTGAAGCTTTCTTT. This encodes CASSLGDGITEAFF. The chain employs TRBV7-2 and TRBJ1-1, with D uncertain. CDR1 and CDR2 (germline): SGHTA, FQGNSA. The CDR3 loop spans 14 amino acids. Trimming shortened V by 5 bases and J by 4 bases, and 14 bases separated the two germline ends.

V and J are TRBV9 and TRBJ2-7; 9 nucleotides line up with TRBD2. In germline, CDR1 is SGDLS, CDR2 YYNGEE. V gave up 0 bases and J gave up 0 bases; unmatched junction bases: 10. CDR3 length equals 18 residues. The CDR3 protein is CASSVGVHGTSSSYEQYF. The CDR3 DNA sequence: TGTGCCAGCAGCGTAGGGGTACACGGGACTAGCAGCTCCTACGAGCAGTACTTC.

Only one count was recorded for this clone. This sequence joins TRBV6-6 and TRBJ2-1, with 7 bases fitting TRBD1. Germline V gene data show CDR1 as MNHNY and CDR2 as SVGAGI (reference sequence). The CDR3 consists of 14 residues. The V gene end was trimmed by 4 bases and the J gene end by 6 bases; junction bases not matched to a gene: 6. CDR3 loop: CASSSRQGINEQFF. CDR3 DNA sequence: TGTGCCAGCAGTTCAAGACAGGGAATCAATGAGCAGTTCTTC.

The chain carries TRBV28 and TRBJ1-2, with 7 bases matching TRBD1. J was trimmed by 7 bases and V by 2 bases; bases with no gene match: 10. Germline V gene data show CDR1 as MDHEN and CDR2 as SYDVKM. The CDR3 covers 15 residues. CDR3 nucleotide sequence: TGTGCCAGCAGTTTAAGCGACAGGGAATCGGTTGGCTACACCTTC. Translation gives CASSLSDRESVGYTF.

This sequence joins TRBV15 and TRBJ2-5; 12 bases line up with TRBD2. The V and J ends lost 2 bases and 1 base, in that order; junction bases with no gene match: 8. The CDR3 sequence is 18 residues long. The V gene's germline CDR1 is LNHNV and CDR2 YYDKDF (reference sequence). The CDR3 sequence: CATSRRTPSGRAQETQYF. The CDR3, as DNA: TGTGCCACCAGCAGACGTACCCCTAGCGGGAGGGCCCAAGAGACCCAGTACTTC.

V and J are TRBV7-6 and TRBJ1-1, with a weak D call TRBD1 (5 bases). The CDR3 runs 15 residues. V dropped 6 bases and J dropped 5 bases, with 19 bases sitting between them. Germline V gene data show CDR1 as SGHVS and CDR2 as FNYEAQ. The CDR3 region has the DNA TGTGCCAGCAGACCCACCCCTGGGGGAGGGACTGAAGCTTTCTTT. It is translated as CASRPTPGGGTEAFF.

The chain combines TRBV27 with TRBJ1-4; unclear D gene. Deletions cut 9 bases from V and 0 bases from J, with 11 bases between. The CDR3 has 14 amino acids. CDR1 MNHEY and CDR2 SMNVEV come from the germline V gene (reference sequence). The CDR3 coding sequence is TGTGCCAGTAAACGACCAGCAACTAATGAAAAACTGTTTTTT. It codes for CASKRPATNEKLFF.